These T cell receptor beta chains were read from a single sample in a study of blood T cell repertoires in COVID-19. Assay: immunoSEQ multiplex PCR; the TCRdb copy retains only in-frame clones and omits some. The sample consists of some 200,000 clones, approximately 84% of them appearing once. The sequenced sample was PBMCs or T cells enriched from blood (not recorded which). The receptors derive from a man in his forties who had recovered from COVID-19. Both conserved end residues are part of each CDR3. A D gene is named only where the DNA matches it firmly. Clone size is shown for a subset of rows, as once, few, many or a class of expanded clone.

clone_size	v_call	j_call	d_call	cdr3_aa	cdr3_nt
-	TRBV29-1	TRBJ2-3	-	CSATGLSDTQYF	TGCAGCGCCACCGGTCTGTCAGATACGCAGTATTTT
-	TRBV3-1/TRBV3-2	TRBJ2-7	-	CASSLHGDSEQYF	TGTGCCAGCAGCCTACACGGTGACTCCGAGCAGTACTTC
-	TRBV18	TRBJ2-2	-	CASSPPIDTGELFF	TGTGCCAGCTCACCACCTATAGACACCGGGGAGCTGTTTTTT
-	TRBV19	TRBJ1-4	-	CASSMWQGRTNEKLFF	TGTGCCAGTAGTATGTGGCAGGGGAGAACTAATGAAAAACTGTTTTTT
-	TRBV4-3	TRBJ1-5	-	CASSQNPDQPQHF	TGCGCCAGCAGTCAAAATCCAGATCAGCCCCAGCATTTT
-	TRBV5-1	TRBJ1-2	-	CASSLWQGNYGYTF	TGCGCCAGCAGCTTGTGGCAGGGCAACTATGGCTACACCTTC
-	TRBV18	TRBJ2-7	-	CASSPGGTVPYEQYF	TGTGCCAGCTCACCAGGCGGGACAGTCCCCTACGAGCAGTACTTC
-	TRBV5-8	TRBJ1-2	-	CASSFTMVNYGYTF	TGTGCCAGCAGCTTTACTATGGTTAACTATGGCTACACCTTC
-	TRBV6-5	TRBJ2-5	TRBD1	CASRAWDRAQETQYF	TGTGCCAGCAGAGCCTGGGACAGGGCGCAAGAGACCCAGTACTTC
-	TRBV30	TRBJ1-4	TRBD1	CAWSARTGILNEKLFF	TGTGCCTGGAGTGCTAGGACAGGGATCCTCAATGAAAAACTGTTTTTT
-	TRBV7-2	TRBJ2-2	TRBD1	CASSPKGASFIGELFF	TGTGCCAGCAGCCCAAAGGGGGCTAGCTTTATCGGGGAGCTGTTTTTT
-	TRBV5-8	TRBJ1-3	-	CASSLELQGNTIYF	TGTGCCAGCAGCCTGGAATTGCAGGGCAACACCATATATTTT
-	TRBV9	TRBJ2-1	TRBD1	CASSPGDRGFLRNEQFF	TGTGCCAGCAGCCCGGGGGACAGGGGTTTTTTGCGCAATGAGCAGTTCTTC
-	TRBV2	TRBJ2-7	TRBD1	CASRLTGTGEGEQYF	TGTGCCAGCAGGCTTACCGGGACAGGGGAGGGAGAGCAGTACTTC
-	TRBV11-2	TRBJ2-7	TRBD2	CASSEGRDYEQYF	TGTGCCAGCAGCGAAGGGAGGGACTACGAGCAGTACTTC
once	TRBV5-1	TRBJ1-2	-	CASSLAGFSGYTF	TGCGCCAGCAGCTTGGCCGGGTTCTCTGGCTACACCTTC
few	TRBV4-3	TRBJ2-1	-	CASSQDPGQFYNEQFF	TGCGCCAGCAGCCAAGATCCCGGACAGTTTTACAATGAGCAGTTCTTC
few	TRBV11-2	TRBJ2-5	TRBD1	CASSRSGGPQETQYF	TGTGCCAGCAGCCGATCAGGGGGACCACAAGAGACCCAGTACTTC
-	TRBV11-2	TRBJ1-4	TRBD1	CASSPGQGLNEKLFF	TGTGCCAGCAGCCCGGGACAGGGCCTCAATGAAAAACTGTTTTTT
-	TRBV24-1	TRBJ2-3	TRBD1	CATSGWGTGSPDTQYF	TGTGCCACCAGTGGGTGGGGGACAGGCTCCCCAGATACGCAGTATTTT
-	TRBV5-8	TRBJ1-2	-	CASSLAGTGNYGYTF	TGTGCCAGCAGCTTGGCCGGAACAGGAAACTATGGCTACACCTTC
-	TRBV5-1	TRBJ1-3	TRBD1	CASSLPRTGTGNTIYF	TGCGCCAGCAGCTTGCCCAGGACAGGTACTGGAAACACCATATATTTT
few	TRBV2	TRBJ1-4	TRBD1	CASRGNRGVNEKLFF	TGTGCCAGCAGAGGGAACAGGGGGGTGAATGAAAAACTGTTTTTT
-	TRBV9	TRBJ2-2	TRBD1	CASRGQANTGELFF	TGTGCCAGCAGGGGACAGGCGAACACCGGGGAGCTGTTTTTT
-	TRBV18	TRBJ1-1	TRBD1	CASSYNTGGNAEAFF	TGTGCCAGCTCATATAATACAGGGGGAAATGCTGAAGCTTTCTTT
once	TRBV28	TRBJ2-4	TRBD2	CASSVGGNKNIQYF	TGTGCCAGCAGTGTCGGGGGGAACAAAAACATTCAGTACTTC
-	TRBV29-1	TRBJ1-2	TRBD1	CSLGDRRYGYTF	TGCAGCCTTGGGGACAGGCGTTATGGCTACACCTTC
-	TRBV27	TRBJ2-7	TRBD1	CASSSEPTGHYEQYF	TGTGCCAGCAGTTCCGAGCCGACAGGGCACTACGAGCAGTACTTC
-	TRBV5-1	TRBJ2-3	TRBD2	CASSIGTSGGSTDTQYF	TGCGCCAGCAGCATAGGGACTAGCGGGGGTAGCACAGATACGCAGTATTTT
-	TRBV10-3	TRBJ1-1	-	CAISEKGAEAFF	TGTGCCATCAGTGAAAAGGGAGCTGAAGCTTTCTTT
-	TRBV6-5	TRBJ1-1	TRBD1	CASSSHSGTGGTEAFF	TGTGCCAGCAGTTCCCATTCCGGGACAGGGGGCACTGAAGCTTTCTTT
-	TRBV5-1	TRBJ2-2	TRBD2	CASSLGSGLGNTGELFF	TGCGCCAGCAGCTTGGGGTCGGGACTAGGAAACACCGGGGAGCTGTTTTTT
-	TRBV9	TRBJ1-1	TRBD1	CASSVEGQGASTEAFF	TGTGCCAGCAGCGTAGAGGGACAGGGAGCGAGCACTGAAGCTTTCTTT
few	TRBV19	TRBJ1-2	TRBD1	CASSIPGDRSSLYGYTF	TGTGCCAGTAGTATCCCAGGGGACAGGTCGTCGCTGTATGGCTACACCTTC
-	TRBV5-4	TRBJ1-6	-	CASSLAPGMNSPLHF	TGTGCCAGCAGCTTGGCACCAGGGATGAATTCACCCCTCCACTTT
-	TRBV3-1/TRBV3-2	TRBJ2-1	-	CASSPRPPARGNEQFF	TGTGCCAGCAGCCCTCGTCCGCCGGCAAGGGGGAATGAGCAGTTCTTC
-	TRBV30	TRBJ1-4	-	CAWDLGGELFF	TGTGCCTGGGATCTTGGAGGGGAACTGTTTTTT
few	TRBV4-1	TRBJ2-1	TRBD2	CASTPGRGGLGGSYNEQFF	TGCGCCAGCACCCCAGGGCGGGGGGGCCTGGGCGGCTCCTACAATGAGCAGTTCTTC
few	TRBV10-3	TRBJ2-3	-	CAISKNPAGGTDTQYF	TGTGCCATCAGTAAGAACCCTGCCGGGGGCACAGATACGCAGTATTTT
-	TRBV4-3	TRBJ2-5	-	CASSQDLAGQETQYF	TGCGCCAGCAGCCAAGATCTTGCGGGTCAAGAGACCCAGTACTTC
-	TRBV5-1	TRBJ2-6	TRBD1	CASSSTRTGLWIGANVLTF	TGCGCCAGCAGCTCGACCCGGACAGGGCTTTGGATTGGGGCCAACGTCCTGACTTTC
-	TRBV3-1/TRBV3-2	TRBJ2-7	-	CASSQAWRGNEQYF	TGTGCCAGCAGCCAAGCTTGGCGGGGCAACGAGCAGTACTTC
few	TRBV27	TRBJ1-4	-	CASRSTAENEKLFF	TGTGCCAGCAGGTCGACAGCCGAGAATGAAAAACTGTTTTTT
-	TRBV3-1/TRBV3-2	TRBJ1-1	-	CASSHLTGLGAEAFF	TGTGCCAGCAGCCATTTAACAGGGCTGGGGGCTGAAGCTTTCTTT
-	TRBV7-9	TRBJ2-5	TRBD2	CASSLWSSGGKETQYF	TGTGCCAGCAGCTTATGGTCTAGCGGGGGAAAGGAGACCCAGTACTTC
-	TRBV5-1	TRBJ2-7	-	CASSSGSLGFSSYEQYF	TGCGCCAGCAGCTCGGGGAGCTTGGGGTTCAGCTCCTACGAGCAGTACTTC
-	TRBV4-1	TRBJ2-4	-	CASSLRLAELAKNIQYF	TGCGCCAGCAGCCTCCGGTTAGCGGAGCTAGCCAAAAACATTCAGTACTTC
few	TRBV30	TRBJ1-2	TRBD1	CAWRGDRGGGGYTF	TGTGCCTGGAGGGGAGACAGGGGAGGGGGTGGCTACACCTTC
-	TRBV9	TRBJ1-5	-	CASSPFDSSNQPQHF	TGTGCCAGCAGCCCTTTCGACAGTAGCAATCAGCCCCAGCATTTT
-	TRBV23-1	TRBJ1-6	-	CASSPIAGTWDESSYNSPLHF	TGCGCCAGCAGCCCAATCGCGGGGACCTGGGACGAGAGCTCCTATAATTCACCCCTCCACTTT
-	TRBV5-1	TRBJ1-6	-	CASSHGQNSPLHF	TGCGCCAGCAGCCACGGACAGAATTCACCCCTCCACTTT
-	TRBV28	TRBJ1-1	-	CASEGGTEAFF	TGTGCCAGTGAGGGAGGTACTGAAGCTTTCTTT
-	TRBV3-1/TRBV3-2	TRBJ1-2	TRBD1	CASSLQGNYGYTF	TGTGCCAGCAGCCTACAGGGGAACTATGGCTACACCTTC
-	TRBV11-1	TRBJ1-2	-	CASSLTSDARGYGYTF	TGTGCCAGCAGCTTAACCTCAGACGCCCGGGGCTATGGCTACACCTTC
-	TRBV28	TRBJ1-2	-	CASSLFRAEGGGYTF	TGTGCCAGCAGTTTATTTCGTGCGGAAGGAGGGGGCTACACCTTC